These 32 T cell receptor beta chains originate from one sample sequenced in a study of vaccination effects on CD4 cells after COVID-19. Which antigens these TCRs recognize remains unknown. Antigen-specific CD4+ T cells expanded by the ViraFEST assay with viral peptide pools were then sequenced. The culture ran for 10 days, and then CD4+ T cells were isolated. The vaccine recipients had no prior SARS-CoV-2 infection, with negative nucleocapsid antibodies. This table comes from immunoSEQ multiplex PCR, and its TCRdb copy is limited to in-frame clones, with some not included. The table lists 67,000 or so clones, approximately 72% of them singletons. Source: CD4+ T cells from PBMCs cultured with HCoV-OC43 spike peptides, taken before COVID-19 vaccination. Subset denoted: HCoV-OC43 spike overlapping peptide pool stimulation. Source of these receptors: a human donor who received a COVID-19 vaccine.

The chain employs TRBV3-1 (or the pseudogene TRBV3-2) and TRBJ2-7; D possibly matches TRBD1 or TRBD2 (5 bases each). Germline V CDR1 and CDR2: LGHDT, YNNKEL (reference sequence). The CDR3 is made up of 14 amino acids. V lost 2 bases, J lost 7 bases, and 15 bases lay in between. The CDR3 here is CASSQSGFGAEQYV. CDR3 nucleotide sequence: TGTGCCAGCAGCCAATCCGGTTTCGGGGCGGAGCAGTACGTC.

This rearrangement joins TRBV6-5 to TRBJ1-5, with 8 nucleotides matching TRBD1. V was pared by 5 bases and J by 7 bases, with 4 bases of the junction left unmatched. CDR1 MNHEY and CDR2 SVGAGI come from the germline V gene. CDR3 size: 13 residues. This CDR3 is CASSQDRDQPQHF. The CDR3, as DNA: TGTGCCAGCAGTCAGGACAGGGACCAGCCCCAGCATTTT.

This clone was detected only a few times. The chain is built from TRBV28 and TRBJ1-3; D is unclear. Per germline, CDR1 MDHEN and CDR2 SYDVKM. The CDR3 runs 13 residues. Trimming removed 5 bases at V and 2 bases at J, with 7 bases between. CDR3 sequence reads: CASSTPAGNTIYF. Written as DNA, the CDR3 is TGTGCCAGCAGTACTCCGGCTGGAAACACCATATATTTT.

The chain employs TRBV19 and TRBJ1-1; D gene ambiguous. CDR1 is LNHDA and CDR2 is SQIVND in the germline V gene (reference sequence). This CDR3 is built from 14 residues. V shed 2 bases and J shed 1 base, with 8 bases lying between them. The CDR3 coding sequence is TGTGCCAGTAGTATAAGGAGGGAGAACACTGAAGCTTTCTTT. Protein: CASSIRRENTEAFF.

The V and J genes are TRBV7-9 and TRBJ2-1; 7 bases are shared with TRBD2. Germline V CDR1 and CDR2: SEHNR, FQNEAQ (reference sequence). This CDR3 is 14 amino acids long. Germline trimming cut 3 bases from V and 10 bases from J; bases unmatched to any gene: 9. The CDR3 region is CASSLVFHSGEQFF. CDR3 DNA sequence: TGTGCCAGCAGCTTGGTATTTCATAGCGGGGAGCAGTTCTTC.

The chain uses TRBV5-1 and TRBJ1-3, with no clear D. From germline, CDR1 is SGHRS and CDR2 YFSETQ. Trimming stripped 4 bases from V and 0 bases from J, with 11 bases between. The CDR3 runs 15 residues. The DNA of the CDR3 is TGCGCCAGCAGCGGAATGACAAGCTCTGGAAACACCATATATTTT. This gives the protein CASSGMTSSGNTIYF.

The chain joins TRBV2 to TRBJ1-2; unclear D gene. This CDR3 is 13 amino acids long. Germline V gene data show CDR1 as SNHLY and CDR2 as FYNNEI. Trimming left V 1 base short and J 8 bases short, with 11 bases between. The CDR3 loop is CASSEVAGSGYTF. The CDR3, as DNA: TGTGCCAGCAGTGAAGTAGCGGGGTCGGGCTACACCTTC.

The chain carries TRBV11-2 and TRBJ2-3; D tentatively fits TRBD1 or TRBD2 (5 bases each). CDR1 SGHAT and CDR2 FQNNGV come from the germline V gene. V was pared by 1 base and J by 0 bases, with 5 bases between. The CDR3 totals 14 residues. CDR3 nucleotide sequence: TGTGCCAGCAGCTTAGGGGGGAGCACAGATACGCAGTATTTT. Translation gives CASSLGGSTDTQYF.

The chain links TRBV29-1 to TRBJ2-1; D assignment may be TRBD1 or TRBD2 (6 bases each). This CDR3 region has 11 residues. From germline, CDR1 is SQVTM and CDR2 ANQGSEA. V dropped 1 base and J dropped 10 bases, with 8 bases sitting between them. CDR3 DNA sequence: TGCAGCGTTGAAGTAGGGGGGGAGCAGTTCTTC. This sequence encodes CSVEVGGEQFF.

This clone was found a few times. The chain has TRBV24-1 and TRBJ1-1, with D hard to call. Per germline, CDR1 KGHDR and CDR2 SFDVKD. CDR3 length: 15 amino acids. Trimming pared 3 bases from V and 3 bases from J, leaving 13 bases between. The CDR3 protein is CATSDTRGGDTEAFF. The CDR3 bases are TGTGCCACCAGTGATACTCGGGGTGGAGACACTGAAGCTTTCTTT.

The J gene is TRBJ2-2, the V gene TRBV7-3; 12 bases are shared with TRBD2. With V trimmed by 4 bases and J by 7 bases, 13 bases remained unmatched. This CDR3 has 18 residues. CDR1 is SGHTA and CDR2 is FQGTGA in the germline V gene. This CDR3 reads CASSSPGLAGGSGGELFF. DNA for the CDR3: TGTGCCAGCAGCTCCCCCGGGCTAGCGGGGGGGTCGGGCGGGGAGCTGTTTTTT.

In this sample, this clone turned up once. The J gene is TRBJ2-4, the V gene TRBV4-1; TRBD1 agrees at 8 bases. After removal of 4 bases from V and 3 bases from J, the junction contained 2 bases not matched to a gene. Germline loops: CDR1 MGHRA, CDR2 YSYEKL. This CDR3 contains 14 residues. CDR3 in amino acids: CASSRGTGKNIQYF. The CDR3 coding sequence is TGCGCCAGCAGCCGAGGGACAGGCAAAAACATTCAGTACTTC.

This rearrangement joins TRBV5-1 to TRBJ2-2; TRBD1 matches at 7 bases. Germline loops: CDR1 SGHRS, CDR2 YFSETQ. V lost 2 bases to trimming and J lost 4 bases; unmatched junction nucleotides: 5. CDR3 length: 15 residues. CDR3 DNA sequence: TGCGCCAGCAGCTTAAAGGGGGCCGGCACCGGGGAGCTGTTTTTT. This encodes CASSLKGAGTGELFF.

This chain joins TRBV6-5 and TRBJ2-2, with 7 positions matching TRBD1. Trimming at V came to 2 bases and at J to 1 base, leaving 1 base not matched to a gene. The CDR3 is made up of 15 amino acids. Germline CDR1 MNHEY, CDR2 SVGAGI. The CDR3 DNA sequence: TGTGCCAGCAGTTACCGACAGGGGAACACCGGGGAGCTGTTTTTT. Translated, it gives CASSYRQGNTGELFF.

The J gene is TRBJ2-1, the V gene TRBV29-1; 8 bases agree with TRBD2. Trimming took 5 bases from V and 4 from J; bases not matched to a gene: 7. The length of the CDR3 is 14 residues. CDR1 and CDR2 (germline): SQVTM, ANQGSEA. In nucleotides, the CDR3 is TGCAGCGTTCAGCGGGGGACCTCGTACAATGAGCAGTTCTTC. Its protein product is CSVQRGTSYNEQFF.

The CDR3 is CASSLGADGYTF. The CDR3 DNA reads TGTGCCAGCAGCTTAGGGGCAGATGGCTACACCTTC. This chain connects TRBV11-2 to TRBJ1-2, with unresolved D. CDR1 and CDR2 (germline): SGHAT, FQNNGV. V lost 1 base and J lost 6, with 6 bases in between. CDR3 length: 12 residues.

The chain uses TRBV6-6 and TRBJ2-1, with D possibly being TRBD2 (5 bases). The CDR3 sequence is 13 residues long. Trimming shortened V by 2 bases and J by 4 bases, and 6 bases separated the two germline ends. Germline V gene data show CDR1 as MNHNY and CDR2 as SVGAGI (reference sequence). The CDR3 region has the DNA TGTGCCAGCAGTTACAGGGAGTACAATGAGCAGTTCTTC. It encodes CASSYREYNEQFF.

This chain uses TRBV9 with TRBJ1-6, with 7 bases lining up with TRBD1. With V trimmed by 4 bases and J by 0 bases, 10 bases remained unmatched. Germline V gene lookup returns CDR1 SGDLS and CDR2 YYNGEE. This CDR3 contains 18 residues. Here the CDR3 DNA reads TGTGCCAGCAGCTCACGAAAAACAGGGGACTCCTATAATTCACCCCTCCACTTT. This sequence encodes CASSSRKTGDSYNSPLHF. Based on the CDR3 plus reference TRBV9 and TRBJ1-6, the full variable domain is DSGVTQTPKHLITATGQRVTLRCSPRSGDLSVYWYQQSLDQGLQFLIQYYNGEERAKGNILERFSAQQFPDLHSELNLSSLELGDSALYFCASSSRKTGDSYNSPLHFGNGTRLTVT.

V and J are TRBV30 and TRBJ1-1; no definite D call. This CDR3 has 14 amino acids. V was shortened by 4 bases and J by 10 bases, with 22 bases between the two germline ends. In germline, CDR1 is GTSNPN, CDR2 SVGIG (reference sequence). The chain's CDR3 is CAWTQEVSAGVAFF. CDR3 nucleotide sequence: TGTGCCTGGACCCAGGAAGTATCGGCCGGTGTAGCTTTCTTT.

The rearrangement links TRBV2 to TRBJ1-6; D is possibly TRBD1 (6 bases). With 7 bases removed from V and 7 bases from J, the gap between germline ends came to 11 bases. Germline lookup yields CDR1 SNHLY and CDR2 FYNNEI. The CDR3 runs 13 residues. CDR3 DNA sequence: TGTGCCAGCATTCGGACAGAAAATTCACCCCTCCACTTT. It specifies CASIRTENSPLHF.

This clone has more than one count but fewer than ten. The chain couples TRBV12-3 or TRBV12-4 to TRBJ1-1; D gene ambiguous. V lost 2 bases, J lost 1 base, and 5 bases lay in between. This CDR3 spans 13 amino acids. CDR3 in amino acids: CASSLMRNTEAFF. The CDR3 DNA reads TGTGCCAGCAGTTTAATGAGGAACACTGAAGCTTTCTTT.

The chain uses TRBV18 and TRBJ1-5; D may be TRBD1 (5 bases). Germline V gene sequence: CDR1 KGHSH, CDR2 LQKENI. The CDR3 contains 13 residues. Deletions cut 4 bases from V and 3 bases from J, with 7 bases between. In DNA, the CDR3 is TGTGCCAGCTCACAGGGGACCAATCAGCCCCAGCATTTT. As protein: CASSQGTNQPQHF.

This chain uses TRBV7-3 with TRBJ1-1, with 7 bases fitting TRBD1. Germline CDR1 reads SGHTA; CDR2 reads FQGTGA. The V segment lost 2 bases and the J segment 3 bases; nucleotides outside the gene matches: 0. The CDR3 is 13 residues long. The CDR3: CASSLQGDTEAFF. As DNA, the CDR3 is TGTGCCAGCAGCTTACAGGGGGACACTGAAGCTTTCTTT.

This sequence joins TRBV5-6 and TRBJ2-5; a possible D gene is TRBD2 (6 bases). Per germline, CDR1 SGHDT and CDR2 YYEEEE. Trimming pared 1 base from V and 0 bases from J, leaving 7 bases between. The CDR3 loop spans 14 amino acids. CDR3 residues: CASSLRGNQETQYF. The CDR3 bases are TGTGCCAGCAGCTTGCGGGGGAACCAAGAGACCCAGTACTTC.

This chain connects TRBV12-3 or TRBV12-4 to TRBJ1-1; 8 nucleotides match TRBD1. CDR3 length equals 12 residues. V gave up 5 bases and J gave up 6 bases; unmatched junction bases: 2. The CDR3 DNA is TGTGCCAGCAGTGAACAGGGGGCTGAAGCTTTCTTT. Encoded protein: CASSEQGAEAFF.

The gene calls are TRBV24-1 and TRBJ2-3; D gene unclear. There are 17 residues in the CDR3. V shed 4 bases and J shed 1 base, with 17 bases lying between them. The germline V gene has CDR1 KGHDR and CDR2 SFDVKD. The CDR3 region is CATSDRRGGGGTDTQYF. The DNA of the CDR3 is TGTGCCACCAGTGACCGACGAGGCGGCGGCGGCACAGATACGCAGTATTTT.

For the CDR3, the DNA is TGTGCCACCAGCGCTACAGGGGAGGGAAATCAGCCCCAGCATTTT. Encoded protein: CATSATGEGNQPQHF. The chain is built from TRBV24-1 and TRBJ1-5; 7 nucleotides agree with TRBD1. Germline trimming cut 7 bases from V and 4 bases from J; bases unmatched to any gene: 9. CDR1 is KGHDR and CDR2 is SFDVKD in the germline V gene. CDR3 length equals 15 residues.

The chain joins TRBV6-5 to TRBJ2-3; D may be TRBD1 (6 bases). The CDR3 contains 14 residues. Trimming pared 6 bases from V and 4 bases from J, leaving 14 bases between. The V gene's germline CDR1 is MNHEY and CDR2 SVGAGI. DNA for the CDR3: TGTGCCAGCAGCAGGGGTTTGATCGCAGATACGCAGTATTTT. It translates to CASSRGLIADTQYF.

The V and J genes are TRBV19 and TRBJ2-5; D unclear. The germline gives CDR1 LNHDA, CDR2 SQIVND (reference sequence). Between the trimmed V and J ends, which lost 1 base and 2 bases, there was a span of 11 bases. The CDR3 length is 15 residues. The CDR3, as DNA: TGTGCCAGTAGTATAGTTTATGGTCTGCAAGAGACCCAGTACTTC. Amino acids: CASSIVYGLQETQYF.

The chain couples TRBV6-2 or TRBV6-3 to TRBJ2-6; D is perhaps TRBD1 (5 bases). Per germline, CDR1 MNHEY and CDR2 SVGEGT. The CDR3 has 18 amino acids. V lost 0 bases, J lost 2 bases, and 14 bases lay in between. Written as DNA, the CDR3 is TGTGCCAGCAGTTACTCGGGGCAGGGCCTTACTGGGGCCAACGTCCTGACTTTC. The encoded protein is CASSYSGQGLTGANVLTF.

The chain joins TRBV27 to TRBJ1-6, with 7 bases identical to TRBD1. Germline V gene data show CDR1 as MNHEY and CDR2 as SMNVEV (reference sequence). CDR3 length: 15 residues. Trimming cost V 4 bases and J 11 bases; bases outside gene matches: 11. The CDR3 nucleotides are TGTGCCAGCAGTTCCCTCCGACAGGGTACAGCACCCCTCCACTTT. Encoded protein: CASSSLRQGTAPLHF.

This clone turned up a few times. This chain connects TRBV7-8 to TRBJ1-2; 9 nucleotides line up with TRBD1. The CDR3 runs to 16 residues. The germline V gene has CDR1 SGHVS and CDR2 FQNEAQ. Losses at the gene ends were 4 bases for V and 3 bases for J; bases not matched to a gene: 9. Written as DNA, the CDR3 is TGTGCCAGCAGCTCAGAGAAAGGACAGGGGCACTATGGCTACACCTTC. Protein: CASSSEKGQGHYGYTF.